This passage covers 13 T cell receptor beta chains from one sample sequenced in a study of T cell repertoires in cytomegalovirus infection. TCRdb reprocessed the reads via MiXCR and lists one record per CDR3 protein. This table has roughly 300,000 distinct CDR3 sequences, over 7.5% appearing once. The material sequenced was PBMCs. These receptor sequences come from a human donor in good health (CMV status not recorded). Some clones in this sample may be carry-over from other donors' samples.

This clonotype has only a few counts. CDR3 nucleotide sequence: TGTGCCAGCAGCTTGGGGTTTTCAGAGACCCAGTACTTC. It encodes CASSLGFSETQYF. The chain couples TRBV7-9 to TRBJ2-5; D remains ambiguous. Trimming shortened V by 3 bases and J by 4 bases, and 9 bases separated the two germline ends. Germline V gene lookup returns CDR1 SEHNR and CDR2 FQNEAQ (reference sequence). The CDR3 is made up of 13 amino acids.

This clonotype showed up many times. V gene TRBV7-9 combines with J gene TRBJ2-7; D remains unclear. The CDR3 sequence is 10 residues long. V gave up 4 bases and J gave up 6 bases, with 4 bases separating them. CDR1 is SEHNR, CDR2 FQNEAQ, per germline (reference sequence). This chain's CDR3 is CASSSGEQYF. The CDR3 nucleotides are TGTGCCAGCAGCTCAGGCGAGCAGTACTTC.

This clonotype was observed a few times. The gene calls are TRBV3-1 and TRBJ2-7, with D maybe TRBD1 (6 bases). The CDR3 is made up of 12 amino acids. The V end lost 4 bases, the J end lost 5 bases, and 9 bases lay between the germline ends. CDR1 and CDR2 (germline): LGHDT, YNNKEL (reference sequence). The CDR3 loop is CASSPDRNEQYF. In nucleotides, the CDR3 is TGTGCCAGCAGCCCGGACAGAAACGAGCAGTACTTC.

The V gene is TRBV2, the J gene TRBJ1-1; D gene uncertain. V was shortened by 7 bases and J by 4 bases, with 16 bases between the two germline ends. This CDR3 comprises 14 residues. Germline V gene sequence: CDR1 SNHLY, CDR2 FYNNEI. In DNA form, the CDR3 reads TGTGCCAGCACGGGTTTAATCCAAGCCACTGAAGCTTTCTTT. Its translation: CASTGLIQATEAFF.

This clonotype occurred many times. V and J are TRBV20-1 and TRBJ1-1; D is uncertain. The CDR3 is made up of 13 amino acids. Germline lookup yields CDR1 DFQATT and CDR2 SNEGSKA (reference sequence). Trimming pared 3 bases from V and 12 bases from J, leaving 20 bases between. The CDR3 protein is CSARRGTAFYPFF. DNA of the CDR3: TGCAGTGCTAGGCGGGGTACAGCCTTCTATCCTTTCTTT.

This clonotype has more than one count but fewer than ten. J is TRBJ1-1 and V is TRBV28, with D maybe TRBD1 (6 bases). The CDR3 covers 15 residues. Germline assignment: CDR1 MDHEN and CDR2 SYDVKM. Trimming took off 5 bases at V and 4 bases at J, with 17 bases between the two ends. CDR3 sequence: CASSRSGDSVTEAFF. The CDR3 nucleotides read TGTGCCAGCAGTCGGTCAGGGGATAGTGTCACTGAAGCTTTCTTT.

This clonotype appeared many times. The chain combines TRBV7-2 with TRBJ2-7, with 9 bases identical to TRBD2. J was trimmed by 4 bases and V by 1 base; bases with no gene match: 11. There are 17 residues in the CDR3. Germline CDR1 is SGHTA and CDR2 is FQGNSA. The CDR3 nucleotides are TGTGCCAGCAGCTTAGTCCCCCCGGGACTAGCAGAATACGAGCAGTACTTC. Residues: CASSLVPPGLAEYEQYF.

This clonotype was counted between two and nine times. Here the CDR3 DNA reads TGCAGCGTTCGGGACAGCGCGAACACCGGGGAGCTGTTTTTT. Its translation is CSVRDSANTGELFF. The rearrangement joins TRBV29-1 to TRBJ2-2, with 7 positions matching TRBD1. Losses at the gene ends were 5 bases for V and 0 bases for J; bases not matched to a gene: 3. CDR1 and CDR2 (germline): SQVTM, ANQGSEA. The CDR3 is made up of 14 amino acids.

This clonotype was counted many times. The rearrangement uses TRBV7-2 and TRBJ2-5; TRBD1 aligns across 8 bases. CDR1 is SGHTA, CDR2 FQGNSA, per germline. V lost 2 bases to trimming and J lost 3 bases; unmatched junction nucleotides: 8. CDR3 length: 16 amino acids. For the CDR3, the DNA is TGTGCCAGCAGCTTAACCGCCAGGGGGCTGAAAGAGACCCAGTACTTC. Amino acids: CASSLTARGLKETQYF.

This clonotype was seen many times. The chain links TRBV7-9 to TRBJ2-4, with D possibly called TRBD1 or TRBD2 (5 bases each). Per the germline V gene, CDR1 is SEHNR and CDR2 is FQNEAQ (reference sequence). The V end lost 1 base, the J end lost 0 bases, and 10 bases lay between the germline ends. CDR3 length: 16 amino acids. This chain's CDR3 is CASSLERGAAKNIQYF. For the CDR3, the DNA is TGTGCCAGCAGCTTAGAAAGGGGAGCAGCCAAAAACATTCAGTACTTC.

The chain employs TRBV7-2 and TRBJ2-1; D possibly corresponds to TRBD2 (5 bases). CDR1 SGHTA and CDR2 FQGNSA come from the germline V gene. Trimming cost V 5 bases and J 0 bases, with 20 bases left between them. The CDR3 contains 18 residues. As DNA, the CDR3 is TGTGCCAGCAGCCCACTCGGCGTAGCGACTCGCTCCTACAATGAGCAGTTCTTC. Translated, it gives CASSPLGVATRSYNEQFF.

V usage is TRBV4-1 and J usage is TRBJ1-1, with 9 nucleotides matching TRBD1. The CDR3 has 15 residues. CDR1 is MGHRA and CDR2 is YSYEKL in the germline V gene. V shed 0 bases, J shed 11 bases, and the junction held 10 bases outside the gene matches. The CDR3 coding sequence is TGCGCCAGCAGCCAAGATTCCCAGGACAGGGGAAGGGCTTTCTTT. It encodes CASSQDSQDRGRAFF.

This clonotype appeared many times. The chain joins TRBV12-3 or TRBV12-4 to TRBJ2-4; no clear D gene. The CDR3 consists of 14 residues. The germline V and J ends were trimmed by 6 bases and 2 bases, with 11 bases remaining between them. Here the CDR3 DNA reads TGTGCCAGCAGCACACGGGCCTCCAAAAACATTCAGTACTTC. Its translation: CASSTRASKNIQYF.